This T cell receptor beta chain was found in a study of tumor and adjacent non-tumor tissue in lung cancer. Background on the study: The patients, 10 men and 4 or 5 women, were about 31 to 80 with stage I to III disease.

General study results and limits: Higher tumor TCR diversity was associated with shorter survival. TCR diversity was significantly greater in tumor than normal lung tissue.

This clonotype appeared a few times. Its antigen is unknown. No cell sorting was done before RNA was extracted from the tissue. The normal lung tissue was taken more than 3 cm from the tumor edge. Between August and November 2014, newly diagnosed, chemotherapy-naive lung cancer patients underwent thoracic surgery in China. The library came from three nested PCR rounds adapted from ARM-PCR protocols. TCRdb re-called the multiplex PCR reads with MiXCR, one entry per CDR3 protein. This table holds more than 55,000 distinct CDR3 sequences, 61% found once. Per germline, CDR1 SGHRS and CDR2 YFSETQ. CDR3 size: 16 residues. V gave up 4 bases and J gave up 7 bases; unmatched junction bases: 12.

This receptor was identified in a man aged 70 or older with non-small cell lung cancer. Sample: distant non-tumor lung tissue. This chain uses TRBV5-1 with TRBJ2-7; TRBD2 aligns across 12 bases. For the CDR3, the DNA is TGCGCCAGCAGCACGGGACTAGCGGGCTCCGGAGGGGAGCAGTACTTC. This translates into CASSTGLAGSGGEQYF.